The T cell receptor (beta chain) described here comes from a study of T cell responses to AZD1222 COVID-19 vaccine. The table came from immunoSEQ multiplex PCR; TCRdb's copy has only in-frame clones and leaves some out. The sample lists about 160,000 clones, roughly 94% occurring once. For this clone: Its antigen is still unknown.

The CDR3 loop spans 16 amino acids. CDR1 is MNHNS and CDR2 is SASEGT in the germline V gene. J was trimmed by 1 base and V by 3 bases; bases with no gene match: 4. Study-wide results and caveats: Spike was spanned by vaccine-associated CD4 TCRs, with dominance at 160-218 and 743-854. White British donors predominated, females outnumbered males, and clonal diversity was possibly underestimated. Repertoires were sampled only after the peak T cell response.

Source: peripheral blood, taken on day 0 of MenACWY control vaccination. The J gene is TRBJ2-2, the V gene TRBV6-1; TRBD1 matches at 8 bases. The TCR sequence derives from an adult in good health. The CDR3 spells CASSELGQVNTGELFF. The CDR3 region has the DNA TGTGCCAGCAGTGAGTTGGGACAGGTGAACACCGGGGAGCTGTTTTTT.